The 21 T cell receptor beta chains listed next were all sequenced from one sample in a study of cytomegalovirus exposure and HLA in healthy donors. Primers: 60 Vbeta forward and 13 Jbeta reverse. Profiled with immunoSEQ multiplex PCR; TCRdb holds only in-frame clones, not every one. There are roughly 100,000 clones in the sample; around 63% occur only once, and less than 5% lies in the top ten. Source material: PBMCs. The receptors were gathered from a human donor in good health.

The chain is built from TRBV28 and TRBJ1-6; 8 bases fit TRBD1. The CDR3 consists of 17 residues. The germline V gene encodes CDR1 MDHEN and CDR2 SYDVKM. Trimming at V came to 4 bases and at J to 7 bases, leaving 12 bases not matched to a gene. CDR3 sequence: CASSWARDRHRNSPLHF. The CDR3 bases are TGTGCCAGCAGTTGGGCCCGGGACAGGCATAGGAATTCACCCCTCCACTTT. Drawing the rest from reference TRBV28 and TRBJ1-6, the complete variable domain is DVKVTQSSRYLVKRTGEKVFLECVQDMDHENMFWYRQDPGLGLRLIYFSYDVKMKEKGDIPEGYSVSREKKERFSLILESASTNQTSMYLCASSWARDRHRNSPLHFGNGTRLTVT.

This chain connects TRBV4-1 to TRBJ1-1; D may be TRBD1 (6 bases). Germline V gene data show CDR1 as MGHRA and CDR2 as YSYEKL. The CDR3 has 15 residues. The V and J ends lost 3 bases and 8 bases respectively, with 19 bases between them. CDR3 sequence reads: CASSQAGTSFGEAFF. In DNA, the CDR3 is TGCGCCAGCAGCCAGGCCGGGACATCCTTCGGGGAAGCTTTCTTT.

In nucleotides, the CDR3 is TGTGCCAGTAGTCCGGCCCCCGGGGGGGTTCAGGACGAGCAGTACTTC. Its translation: CASSPAPGGVQDEQYF. The chain uses TRBV19 and TRBJ2-7; TRBD2 aligns across 8 bases. This CDR3 is built from 16 residues. J gave up 5 bases and V 5 bases, and 14 bases lay outside the gene matches. Germline CDR1 reads LNHDA; CDR2 reads SQIVND (reference sequence).

The chain joins TRBV30 to TRBJ2-1; D may be TRBD2 (5 bases). Trimming cost V 3 bases and J 1 base, with 10 bases left between them. Germline-derived CDR1 and CDR2 are GTSNPN and SVGIG (reference sequence). This CDR3 is 14 amino acids long. The CDR3 here is CAWRDGISYNEQFF. For the CDR3, the DNA is TGTGCCTGGAGAGACGGGATTTCCTACAATGAGCAGTTCTTC. The complete variable domain, with remaining parts taken from reference TRBV30 and TRBJ2-1, reads SQTIHQWPATLVQPVGSPLSLECTVEGTSNPNLYWYRQAAGRGLQLLFYSVGIGQISSEVPQNLSASRPQDRQFILSSKKLLLSDSGFYLCAWRDGISYNEQFFGPGTRLTVL.

The J gene is TRBJ2-1, the V gene TRBV30; possibly TRBD2 for D (6 bases). The ends were cut back, 4 bases at V and 2 bases at J, with 18 bases in the middle. The CDR3 covers 16 residues. Germline V gives CDR1 GTSNPN, CDR2 SVGIG (reference sequence). CDR3 sequence (DNA): TGTGCCTGGACCCCCCCCGGGGGTTCCCCCTACAATGAGCAGTTCTTC. It encodes CAWTPPGGSPYNEQFF. Based on the CDR3 plus reference TRBV30 and TRBJ2-1, the full variable domain is SQTIHQWPATLVQPVGSPLSLECTVEGTSNPNLYWYRQAAGRGLQLLFYSVGIGQISSEVPQNLSASRPQDRQFILSSKKLLLSDSGFYLCAWTPPGGSPYNEQFFGPGTRLTVL.

This clone was found a few times. The chain joins TRBV5-4 to TRBJ2-2, with D perhaps TRBD1 (6 bases). The V and J ends lost 3 bases and 7 bases respectively, with 7 bases between them. Germline loops: CDR1 SGHNT, CDR2 YYREEE (reference sequence). The CDR3 spans 12 residues. The CDR3 loop reads CASSSDSGELFF. CDR3 coding DNA: TGTGCCAGCAGCTCGGACAGCGGGGAGCTGTTTTTT.

This clone was found a few times. The rearrangement uses TRBV5-4 and TRBJ2-1, with 10 bases that match TRBD2. Germline V lookup: CDR1 SGHNT, CDR2 YYREEE (reference sequence). After removal of 3 bases from V and 10 bases from J, the junction contained 4 bases not matched to a gene. This CDR3 comprises 13 residues. The CDR3 reads CASSSGTSDEQFF. CDR3 in DNA: TGTGCCAGCAGCTCCGGGACTAGCGACGAGCAGTTCTTC.

This clone has only a few counts. The V gene is TRBV18, the J gene TRBJ2-7, with 7 bases fitting TRBD1. Germline V gene sequence: CDR1 KGHSH, CDR2 LQKENI. With V trimmed by 5 bases and J by 0 bases, 4 bases remained unmatched. There are 14 residues in the CDR3. The CDR3 is CASSTGTASYEQYF. The CDR3 DNA sequence: TGTGCCAGCTCAACCGGGACAGCCTCCTACGAGCAGTACTTC.

The chain couples TRBV7-9 to TRBJ2-1; D is uncertain. Germline V gene lookup returns CDR1 SEHNR and CDR2 FQNEAQ (reference sequence). This CDR3 contains 11 residues. V was cut by 3 bases and J by 7 bases, with 4 bases left in between. The CDR3 is CASSFGNEQFF. CDR3 in DNA: TGTGCCAGCAGCTTCGGTAATGAGCAGTTCTTC.

The gene calls are TRBV5-6 and TRBJ2-5, with 7 bases aligning to TRBD1. CDR1 is SGHDT, CDR2 YYEEEE, per germline. The CDR3 sequence is 15 residues long. J lost 5 bases, V lost 4 bases, and 11 bases had no gene match. The CDR3 loop reads CASSVRDRILETQYF. The CDR3 bases are TGTGCCAGCAGCGTCCGGGACAGAATCCTCGAGACCCAGTACTTC. Supplemented by reference TRBV5-6 and TRBJ2-5, the full variable domain reads DAGVTQSPTHLIKTRGQQVTLRCSPKSGHDTVSWYQQALGQGPQFIFQYYEEEERQRGNFPDRFSGHQFPNYSSELNVNALLLGDSALYLCASSVRDRILETQYFGPGTRLLVL.

This clone was counted between two and nine times. The V gene is TRBV28, the J gene TRBJ1-2; TRBD1 is a possible D gene (6 bases). Germline loops: CDR1 MDHEN, CDR2 SYDVKM. This CDR3 has 15 amino acids. With 7 bases removed from V and 7 bases from J, the gap between germline ends came to 22 bases. CDR3 sequence reads: CASITPRGGSGGYTF. DNA for the CDR3: TGTGCCAGCATCACCCCGCGGGGGGGCAGCGGTGGCTACACCTTC.

The V call is TRBV5-4, the J call TRBJ2-7; a weak D match, TRBD2 (5 bases). Trimming removed 3 bases from V and 3 bases from J, with 16 bases in between. CDR3 length: 15 residues. In germline, CDR1 is SGHNT, CDR2 YYREEE (reference sequence). The CDR3 loop reads CASSWNPGISYEQYF. The CDR3 nucleotides read TGTGCCAGCAGCTGGAATCCCGGGATTAGCTACGAGCAGTACTTC. Using reference TRBV5-4 and TRBJ2-7 for the parts outside the CDR3, the full variable domain is ETGVTQSPTHLIKTRGQQVTLRCSSQSGHNTVSWYQQALGQGPQFIFQYYREEENGRGNFPPRFSGLQFPNYSSELNVNALELDDSALYLCASSWNPGISYEQYFGPGTRLTVT.

This clone appeared a few times. This rearrangement joins TRBV6-1 to TRBJ1-4; D uncertain. The CDR3 has 16 amino acids. Trimming left V 0 bases short and J 0 bases short, with 8 bases between. CDR1 and CDR2 from the germline V gene are MNHNS and SASEGT. The CDR3 DNA sequence: TGTGCCAGCAGTGAAGCGGGCATTGCAACTAATGAAAAACTGTTTTTT. Translation gives CASSEAGIATNEKLFF.

A few counts support this clone. The gene calls are TRBV11-2 and TRBJ2-7, with a possible D match to TRBD2 (5 bases). Germline V gives CDR1 SGHAT, CDR2 FQNNGV. This CDR3 spans 13 amino acids. V was shortened by 1 base and J by 6 bases, with 10 bases between the two germline ends. CDR3 amino acids: CASSLAPGFEQYF. The CDR3 nucleotides read TGTGCCAGCAGCTTAGCCCCGGGGTTCGAGCAGTACTTC.

This clone was counted only a few times. The V gene is TRBV19, the J gene TRBJ1-4; D is possibly TRBD1 (5 bases). Looked up from germline, CDR1 is LNHDA and CDR2 is SQIVND (reference sequence). The CDR3 runs to 13 residues. V was cut by 5 bases and J by 5 bases, with 9 bases left in between. This chain's CDR3 is CASSGALNEKLFF. The DNA of the CDR3 is TGTGCCAGTAGTGGGGCTTTGAATGAAAAACTGTTTTTT.

This clone has just one count. The chain has TRBV29-1 and TRBJ1-1; possible D gene TRBD1, 6 bases. V was trimmed by 4 bases and J by 1 base, leaving 16 bases between them. This CDR3 spans 15 amino acids. The germline CDR1 and CDR2 sequences are SQVTM and ANQGSEA. The CDR3 loop is CSVGGGAETNTEAFF. CDR3 DNA sequence: TGCAGCGTTGGGGGGGGCGCTGAAACGAACACTGAAGCTTTCTTT.

The J gene is TRBJ1-1, the V gene TRBV6-5; TRBD1 agrees at 8 bases. From germline, CDR1 is MNHEY and CDR2 SVGAGI. The CDR3 covers 15 residues. Trimming cost V 2 bases and J 5 bases; bases outside gene matches: 7. The CDR3, as DNA: TGTGCCAGCAGTTACGAGGGGACAGGTTTGACTGAAGCTTTCTTT. Translated, it gives CASSYEGTGLTEAFF.

The gene calls are TRBV6-4 and TRBJ2-1; a weak D match, TRBD2 (8 bases). Per the germline V gene, CDR1 is MRHNA and CDR2 is SNTAGT. The CDR3 contains 16 residues. Trimming took 7 bases from V and 3 from J, leaving 19 bases between them. In nucleotides, the CDR3 is TGTGCCAGCATCGGGAGGGGGCGGGCCCACTACAATGAGCAGTTCTTC. The encoded protein is CASIGRGRAHYNEQFF.

The chain employs TRBV28 and TRBJ2-3; TRBD2 might be the D (7 bases). V shed 6 bases and J shed 3 bases, with 19 bases lying between them. The CDR3 is 16 amino acids. CDR1 is MDHEN and CDR2 is SYDVKM in the germline V gene. The CDR3, as DNA: TGTGCCAGCAGACCCCCGAGGGGGGAGGGGACAGATACGCAGTATTTT. This translates into CASRPPRGEGTDTQYF.

CDR3 in DNA: TGTGCCAGCAGCTCAGGGACTCTCAATGAGCAGTTCTTC. Its translation: CASSSGTLNEQFF. The rearrangement links TRBV13 to TRBJ2-1; possibly TRBD2 for D (6 bases). The CDR3 has 13 residues. Trimming removed 4 bases from V and 6 bases from J, with 10 bases in between. CDR1 is PRHDT, CDR2 FYEKMQ, per germline (reference sequence).

This chain joins TRBV19 and TRBJ1-1, with D maybe TRBD1 (6 bases). V shed 5 bases and J shed 2 bases, with 15 bases lying between them. CDR1 and CDR2 (germline): LNHDA, SQIVND (reference sequence). The CDR3 spans 15 residues. CDR3 loop: CASSAIGTPNTEAFF. The DNA for the CDR3 is TGTGCCAGTAGTGCGATTGGGACACCAAACACTGAAGCTTTCTTT.